This T cell receptor (beta chain) was recorded in a study of neurological immune-mediated disorders. The germline V gene has CDR1 SGHAT and CDR2 FQDESV (reference sequence). The ends were cut back, 3 bases at V and 8 bases at J, with 13 bases in the middle. The CDR3 sequence is 13 residues long. This clonotype was found many times. Its specificity is not known. In TCRdb, the 5' RACE reads were re-called with MiXCR into one record per CDR3 protein. The sample lists tens of thousands of distinct CDR3 sequences; roughly 17% were seen once. Overall study results and limits: The most TCR clonal expansion was seen in HTLV-1-associated myelopathy, and the least was seen in multiple sclerosis, which fell below healthy controls.

The rearrangement uses TRBV11-1 and TRBJ1-2; no firm D call. The source of this sequence is a woman aged 40 to 50 in good health. The sample consisted of PBMCs. CDR3 loop: CASSFAQEGGYTF. Here the CDR3 DNA reads TGTGCCAGCAGCTTCGCCCAGGAGGGCGGCTACACCTTC.